These 11 T cell receptor beta chains were all obtained from the same sample, sequenced in a study of control samples from healthy donors and cancer patients. The protocol was immunoSEQ multiplex PCR, while the TCRdb copy is restricted to in-frame clones and leaves out a portion. Here the sample spans about 80,000 clones, roughly 88% being singletons. Sequenced: PBMCs. Source of these receptors: a man aged 60 to 69 with head and neck cancer.

The V gene is TRBV28, the J gene TRBJ2-1; 9 nucleotides align to TRBD2. The germline V gene has CDR1 MDHEN and CDR2 SYDVKM. V lost 3 bases and J lost 7; bases outside the gene matches: 7. This CDR3 has 15 amino acids. Written as DNA, the CDR3 is TGTGCCAGCAGTTTCATCCGCGGGAGGGGGAATGAGCAGTTCTTC. This sequence encodes CASSFIRGRGNEQFF. Variable domain in full (rest from reference TRBV28 and TRBJ2-1): DVKVTQSSRYLVKRTGEKVFLECVQDMDHENMFWYRQDPGLGLRLIYFSYDVKMKEKGDIPEGYSVSREKKERFSLILESASTNQTSMYLCASSFIRGRGNEQFFGPGTRLTVL.

The chain uses TRBV5-8 and TRBJ2-7; D is perhaps TRBD2 (6 bases). The CDR3 is made up of 14 amino acids. Germline-derived CDR1 and CDR2 are SGHTS and YDEGEE. The germline V and J ends were trimmed by 0 bases and 6 bases, with 13 bases remaining between them. This CDR3 is CASSLGRRGTEQYF. DNA for the CDR3: TGTGCCAGCAGCTTGGGTAGGAGGGGCACCGAGCAGTACTTC.

The chain couples TRBV5-1 to TRBJ1-1; D not certain. This CDR3 contains 12 residues. Trimming shortened V by 0 bases and J by 5 bases, and 5 bases separated the two germline ends. Germline V gene sequence: CDR1 SGHRS, CDR2 YFSETQ. The CDR3 sequence: CASSLVGTEAFF. CDR3 sequence (DNA): TGCGCCAGCAGCTTGGTCGGGACTGAAGCTTTCTTT.

V is TRBV20-1 and J is TRBJ2-7, with D perhaps TRBD1 or TRBD2 (5 bases each). V lost 3 bases to trimming and J lost 6 bases, with 21 bases between them. This CDR3 spans 15 amino acids. CDR1 DFQATT and CDR2 SNEGSKA come from the germline V gene (reference sequence). The CDR3 bases are TGCAGTGCTAGTCCTTCGCCGTGGGGGAGCGGCGAGCAGTACTTC. The encoded protein is CSASPSPWGSGEQYF.

The CDR3 loop is CASRGTGAWEKLFF. For the CDR3, the DNA is TGCGCCAGCAGGGGGACAGGGGCTTGGGAAAAACTGTTTTTT. The V and J genes are TRBV10-2 and TRBJ1-4; 10 bases line up with TRBD1. Germline V gene lookup returns CDR1 WSHSY and CDR2 SAAADI. The trim removed 6 bases at V and 8 bases at J, leaving 6 bases unmatched. This CDR3 contains 14 residues.

The V call is TRBV2, the J call TRBJ2-4, with a weak D call TRBD1 (5 bases). Germline V gene lookup returns CDR1 SNHLY and CDR2 FYNNEI. CDR3 size: 16 residues. Trimming took off 6 bases at V and 0 bases at J, with 15 bases between the two ends. CDR3 sequence: CASRETVRLAKNIQYF. The CDR3 DNA sequence: TGTGCCAGCAGGGAGACAGTTAGACTAGCCAAAAACATTCAGTACTTC.

This clone came up once. The V and J genes are TRBV5-1 and TRBJ2-3; D perhaps matches TRBD1 (5 bases). CDR1 and CDR2 (germline): SGHRS, YFSETQ. V was pared by 3 bases and J by 2 bases, with 13 bases between. The CDR3 has 15 residues. CDR3 protein: CASSSTTAPTDTQYF. The CDR3 DNA sequence: TGCGCCAGCAGCTCCACGACAGCCCCCACAGATACGCAGTATTTT. Variable domain in full (rest from reference TRBV5-1 and TRBJ2-3): KAGVTQTPRYLIKTRGQQVTLSCSPISGHRSVSWYQQTPGQGLQFLFEYFSETQRNKGNFPGRFSGRQFSNSRSEMNVSTLELGDSALYLCASSSTTAPTDTQYFGPGTRLTVL.

The rearrangement uses TRBV16 and TRBJ2-3; a possible D gene is TRBD2 (6 bases). CDR3 length equals 12 residues. CDR1 is KGHSY, CDR2 FQNENV, per germline. V gave up 2 bases and J gave up 8 bases, with 8 bases separating them. The CDR3 here is CASSQGEATQYF. Here the CDR3 DNA reads TGTGCCAGCAGCCAAGGGGAGGCTACGCAGTATTTT.

The table lists this clone with a count of one. This chain connects TRBV6-2 or TRBV6-3 to TRBJ2-2, with 11 bases identical to TRBD2. The J segment lost 1 base and the V segment lost 2 bases, leaving 0 bases of the junction unmatched. Germline CDR1 is MNHEY and CDR2 is SVGEGT. The CDR3 is 16 amino acids. CDR3 in DNA: TGTGCCAGCAGTTACGGGACTAGCGGGAACACCGGGGAGCTGTTTTTT. This codes for CASSYGTSGNTGELFF.

This clone was observed once. V is TRBV10-3 and J is TRBJ2-1; 8 bases match TRBD1. Germline trimming cut 8 bases from V and 5 bases from J; bases unmatched to any gene: 5. The germline V gene encodes CDR1 ENHRY and CDR2 SYGVKD. This CDR3 is built from 13 residues. The DNA of the CDR3 is TGTGCCATCCAGACAGGGGCGAACAATGAGCAGTTCTTC. Its translation is CAIQTGANNEQFF.

This rearrangement joins TRBV12-3 or TRBV12-4 to TRBJ1-1; D remains unclear. This CDR3 is 13 amino acids long. Deletions cut 4 bases from V and 1 base from J, with 7 bases between. CDR3 region: CASSSQRNTEAFF. The CDR3 DNA sequence: TGTGCCAGCAGTTCACAGCGGAACACTGAAGCTTTCTTT.